The next 25 T cell receptor beta chains were all read from a single sample in a study of CD8 T cells in ankylosing spondylitis. The antigens of these receptors remain unknown. TCRdb passed the 5' RACE reads through MiXCR, listing each CDR3 protein once. The sample carries roughly 370,000 distinct CDR3 sequences, around 24% recorded once. Study-wide results and limits: Seemingly characteristic of ankylosing spondylitis blood was a TCR beta motif consisting of eight highly homologous variants.

Sequenced: blood, either unsorted or a sorted T cell fraction (not recorded which). All receptors come from a male donor with ankylosing spondylitis.

This clonotype was observed a handful of times. This sequence joins TRBV5-6 and TRBJ1-6, with TRBD1 matching 7 bases. J lost 7 bases, V lost 4 bases, and 11 bases had no gene match. The CDR3 extends over 16 amino acids. Germline-derived CDR1 and CDR2 are SGHDT and YYEEEE. CDR3 sequence: CASSLVLTGSNSPLHF. The CDR3 nucleotides read TGTGCCAGCAGCCTGGTGCTGACAGGGAGCAATTCACCCCTCCACTTT.

The table lists this clonotype with many counts. This chain joins TRBV5-8 and TRBJ2-1, with 8 bases that match TRBD1. Germline trimming cut 5 bases from V and 9 bases from J; bases unmatched to any gene: 13. The CDR3 totals 15 residues. Per germline, CDR1 SGHTS and CDR2 YDEGEE. CDR3 in amino acids: CASSGDRSPPSEQFF. CDR3 DNA: TGTGCCAGCAGTGGGGACAGGAGTCCGCCCAGTGAGCAGTTCTTC.

This chain joins TRBV7-2 and TRBJ2-1; D gene ambiguous. V lost 0 bases and J lost 5, with 5 bases in between. Germline V gene data show CDR1 as SGHTA and CDR2 as FQGNSA. The CDR3 has 13 amino acids. As DNA, the CDR3 is TGTGCCAGCAGCTTAGCACTCCACAATGAGCAGTTCTTC. It specifies CASSLALHNEQFF.

The sample holds a few counts of this clonotype. The chain links TRBV6-2 or TRBV6-3 to TRBJ2-1; TRBD2 agrees at 16 bases. V lost 0 bases, J lost 7 bases, and 6 bases stayed unmatched. Per the germline V gene, CDR1 is MNHEY and CDR2 is SVGEGT. The CDR3 is 18 residues long. This CDR3 is CASSYSGLAGGHLNEQFF. CDR3 DNA sequence: TGTGCCAGCAGTTACTCGGGACTAGCGGGAGGGCACTTGAATGAGCAGTTCTTC.

This clonotype came up a few times. The J gene is TRBJ2-7, the V gene TRBV5-1; 8 nucleotides align to TRBD2. Germline V lookup: CDR1 SGHRS, CDR2 YFSETQ. The CDR3 runs 15 residues. J lost 0 bases, V lost 5 bases, and 7 bases had no gene match. This chain's CDR3 is CASRGSGGTSYEQYF. The CDR3 nucleotides are TGCGCCAGCAGGGGGAGCGGGGGCACCTCCTACGAGCAGTACTTC.

The chain recombines TRBV7-9 with TRBJ1-2; D gene ambiguous. The CDR3 covers 12 residues. V was trimmed by 6 bases and J by 7 bases, leaving 12 bases between them. Looked up from germline, CDR1 is SEHNR and CDR2 is FQNEAQ (reference sequence). The CDR3 sequence: CASSQVGGGYTF. The CDR3 DNA follows: TGTGCCAGCAGTCAGGTCGGTGGTGGCTACACCTTC.

The rearrangement links TRBV28 to TRBJ1-2, with 10 bases that match TRBD1. J lost 6 bases, V lost 10 bases, and 2 bases had no gene match. CDR3 size: 11 residues. CDR1 and CDR2 (germline): MDHEN, SYDVKM. CDR3 in amino acids: CATGTGDGYTF. CDR3 sequence (DNA): TGTGCCACTGGGACAGGGGATGGCTACACCTTC.

V usage is TRBV11-3 and J usage is TRBJ2-1, with a weak D call TRBD1 (5 bases). The germline V gene has CDR1 SGHNT and CDR2 YENEEA. The length of the CDR3 is 15 residues. The V end was cut by 0 bases, the J end by 4 bases, with 10 bases between. The CDR3 protein is CASSLEGRGYNEQFF. CDR3 nucleotide sequence: TGTGCCAGCAGCTTAGAGGGAAGGGGTTACAATGAGCAGTTCTTC. Full variable domain (remainder filled in from reference TRBV11-3 and TRBJ2-1): EAGVVQSPRYKIIEKKQPVAFWCNPISGHNTLYWYLQNLGQGPELLIRYENEEAVDDSQLPKDRFSAERLKGVDSTLKIQPAELGDSAVYLCASSLEGRGYNEQFFGPGTRLTVL.

The chain has TRBV20-1 and TRBJ2-2; 9 nucleotides agree with TRBD2. The CDR3 length is 15 residues. CDR1 and CDR2 (germline): DFQATT, SNEGSKA (reference sequence). With 5 bases clipped from V and 6 bases from J, the junction kept 10 bases outside the gene matches. The CDR3 DNA reads as TGCAGTGCTGATAGCGGGAGTATTCAGCCCGGGGAGCTGTTTTTT. Encoded protein: CSADSGSIQPGELFF.

This clonotype occurred a few times. The CDR3: CASSQDPNIVYEQYF. In DNA, the CDR3 is TGCGCCAGCAGCCAAGATCCGAACATTGTCTACGAGCAGTACTTC. The gene calls are TRBV4-3 and TRBJ2-7; no reliable D call. The CDR3 spans 15 residues. V lost 0 bases and J lost 3, with 12 bases in between. The V gene's germline CDR1 is LGHNA and CDR2 YSLEER.

This rearrangement joins TRBV7-2 to TRBJ2-7, with D unresolved. Deletions cut 2 bases from V and 7 bases from J, with 18 bases between. The CDR3 runs 15 residues. CDR1 is SGHTA and CDR2 is FQGNSA in the germline V gene. The CDR3 spells CASSLFVGSTREQYF. The CDR3 DNA is TGTGCCAGCAGCTTATTTGTCGGTTCTACGCGGGAGCAGTACTTC.

This clonotype came up a few times. V is TRBV10-3 and J is TRBJ2-3; 8 positions agree with TRBD2. CDR1 ENHRY and CDR2 SYGVKD come from the germline V gene. V lost 10 bases, J lost 0 bases, and 9 bases stayed unmatched. The CDR3 spans 15 residues. The chain's CDR3 is CATAPSGLSTDTQYF. Here the CDR3 DNA reads TGTGCCACCGCACCTAGCGGGCTAAGCACAGATACGCAGTATTTT.

This clonotype was found once. CDR3 coding DNA: TGCAGTGCTAGAGATCTGGCGTCATATAGCAATCAGCCCCAGCATTTT. Translating gives CSARDLASYSNQPQHF. This chain connects TRBV20-1 to TRBJ1-5; D not resolved. CDR1 and CDR2 (germline): DFQATT, SNEGSKA (reference sequence). This CDR3 contains 16 residues. Between the trimmed V and J ends, which lost 0 bases and 0 bases, there was a span of 12 bases.

The table lists this clonotype with a few counts. The chain carries TRBV18 and TRBJ1-4; 9 nucleotides match TRBD1. CDR3 length: 14 residues. V was pared by 6 bases and J by 8 bases, with 7 bases of the junction left unmatched. Per germline, CDR1 KGHSH and CDR2 LQKENI. The CDR3 DNA sequence: TGTGCCAGCTCCTCGGGACAGGGCGAAGAAAAACTGTTTTTT. Encoded protein: CASSSGQGEEKLFF.

J is TRBJ2-7 and V is TRBV20-1; D perhaps matches TRBD1 (5 bases). V lost 4 bases, J lost 3 bases, and 13 bases lay in between. The CDR3 contains 13 residues. Germline assignment: CDR1 DFQATT and CDR2 SNEGSKA (reference sequence). The CDR3 protein is CSANQGPLYEQYF. The CDR3 DNA reads as TGCAGTGCTAATCAGGGTCCCCTCTACGAGCAGTACTTC.

CDR3 sequence reads: CASSVRSHAFGETQYF. For the CDR3, the DNA is TGTGCCAGCAGCGTTCGATCTCACGCGTTCGGAGAGACCCAGTACTTC. The genes are TRBV11-2 and TRBJ2-5; D is unclear. The CDR3 sequence is 16 residues long. Germline CDR1 reads SGHAT; CDR2 reads FQNNGV. V shed 5 bases and J shed 4 bases, with 20 bases lying between them.

This clonotype was counted between two and nine times. V usage is TRBV5-1 and J usage is TRBJ1-5; D remains unclear. Looked up from germline, CDR1 is SGHRS and CDR2 is YFSETQ. The CDR3 sequence is 13 residues long. With 0 bases removed from V and 7 bases from J, the gap between germline ends came to 8 bases. CDR3 in amino acids: CASSLEGFQPQHF. CDR3 in DNA: TGCGCCAGCAGCTTGGAAGGCTTCCAGCCCCAGCATTTT.

The rearrangement uses TRBV29-1 and TRBJ1-1; D uncertain. Germline loops: CDR1 SQVTM, CDR2 ANQGSEA. The CDR3 is 12 residues long. The V and J ends lost 1 base and 2 bases respectively, with 5 bases between them. CDR3 protein: CSVEGVNTEAFF. The CDR3 nucleotides are TGCAGCGTTGAAGGGGTAAACACTGAAGCTTTCTTT.

Only a few counts were recorded for this clonotype. This sequence joins TRBV9 and TRBJ2-3; TRBD1 aligns across 9 bases. Germline CDR1 reads SGDLS; CDR2 reads YYNGEE. J gave up 7 bases and V 2 bases, and 8 bases lay outside the gene matches. The CDR3 contains 15 residues. In nucleotides, the CDR3 is TGTGCCAGCAGCGTCAAGGGACAGGGCCTAAATACGCAGTATTTT. Protein: CASSVKGQGLNTQYF.

The V call is TRBV24-1, the J call TRBJ2-3; D is uncertain. Trimming stripped 9 bases from V and 1 base from J, with 13 bases between. CDR3 length equals 14 residues. Per germline, CDR1 KGHDR and CDR2 SFDVKD. CDR3 DNA: TGTGCCACCGCAAAGCCTCGAGGCACAGATACGCAGTATTTT. Protein: CATAKPRGTDTQYF.

This clonotype was seen a handful of times. The V gene is TRBV19, the J gene TRBJ1-5; D is possibly TRBD1 (6 bases). The CDR3 spans 13 residues. Germline V lookup: CDR1 LNHDA, CDR2 SQIVND (reference sequence). V lost 7 bases to trimming and J lost 9 bases, with 16 bases between them. As DNA, the CDR3 is TGTGCCAGTACTCCGGACAGTCGACTGCCCCAGCATTTT. Protein sequence: CASTPDSRLPQHF.

V usage is TRBV12-3 or TRBV12-4 and J usage is TRBJ2-3, with D possibly matching TRBD1 (6 bases). Trimming stripped 6 bases from V and 4 bases from J, with 11 bases between. The CDR3 is made up of 13 amino acids. For the CDR3, the DNA is TGTGCCAGCAGACGGGACACCTCAGATACGCAGTATTTT. This sequence encodes CASRRDTSDTQYF.

The V and J genes are TRBV20-1 and TRBJ2-3; D may correspond to TRBD1 or TRBD2 (6 bases each). Trimming left V 0 bases short and J 1 base short, with 11 bases between. The CDR3 is made up of 15 amino acids. CDR1 DFQATT and CDR2 SNEGSKA come from the germline V gene (reference sequence). The CDR3 coding sequence is TGCAGTGCTAGAGAAACCGGGGGCGGCACAGATACGCAGTATTTT. Translated: CSARETGGGTDTQYF.

This clonotype was detected only a few times. This rearrangement joins TRBV28 to TRBJ2-7; no reliable D call. Germline assignment: CDR1 MDHEN and CDR2 SYDVKM. V was shortened by 8 bases and J by 5 bases, with 7 bases between the two germline ends. The CDR3 is 10 residues long. As DNA, the CDR3 is TGTGCCAGCGGCCAGGACGAGCAGTACTTC. Translation gives CASGQDEQYF.

This clonotype was seen more than once but under ten times. The V call is TRBV20-1, the J call TRBJ2-1; D gene uncertain. Trimming took off 0 bases at V and 5 bases at J, with 11 bases between the two ends. This CDR3 comprises 14 residues. Germline lookup yields CDR1 DFQATT and CDR2 SNEGSKA (reference sequence). The CDR3 DNA reads TGCAGTGCTAGAGATTTGGGGTTTGACAATGAGCAGTTCTTC. It yields the protein CSARDLGFDNEQFF.